Listed below are T cell receptor beta chains from one sample, sequenced in a study of CD8 T cells in Susac syndrome. TCRdb called the immunoSEQ multiplex PCR reads again in MiXCR, with one record for every CDR3 protein. The sample holds 130,000 or so distinct CDR3 sequences; roughly 95% are singletons and the top ten take 0.11% to 0.15%. The sample was CD4+ T cells from PBMCs. The receptor set was obtained from a human donor with Susac syndrome. CDR3s include the opening cysteine and the closing phenylalanine or tryptophan. Fields, in order: V gene, J gene, clone size, CDR3 length, D gene, CDR3 DNA, CDR3 protein. A D gene is named only where the DNA matches it firmly. Part of the rows lack a size; the others show once, few, many or a class for expanded clones.

V: TRBV12-3/TRBV12-4
J: TRBJ1-5
size: .
length: 13
D: .
DNA: TGTGCCATCGGGCCCTTACAGCATCAGCCCCAGCATTTT
CDR3: CAIGPLQHQPQHF

V: TRBV5-1
J: TRBJ2-7
size: .
length: 15
D: .
DNA: TGCGCCAGCAGCATCAAATCGGGCACCCTCTACGAGCAGTACTTC
CDR3: CASSIKSGTLYEQYF

V: TRBV5-1
J: TRBJ2-3
size: .
length: 15
D: .
DNA: TGCGCCAGCAGCTCCTATAGCGGAACCACAGATACGCAGTATTTT
CDR3: CASSSYSGTTDTQYF

V: TRBV5-4
J: TRBJ2-7
size: once
length: 13
D: .
DNA: TGTGCCAGCCGGGCACCGGCGGTGAACGAGCAGTACTTC
CDR3: CASRAPAVNEQYF

V: TRBV5-4
J: TRBJ2-2
size: .
length: 15
D: .
DNA: TGTGCCAGCACCAGTAATGGGAGAGGCACCGGGGAGCTGTTTTTT
CDR3: CASTSNGRGTGELFF

V: TRBV20-1
J: TRBJ1-5
size: .
length: 15
D: .
DNA: TGCAGTGCTAGAGATCGAGGAACAGTTAATCAGCCCCAGCATTTT
CDR3: CSARDRGTVNQPQHF

V: TRBV15
J: TRBJ2-7
size: .
length: 14
D: .
DNA: TGTGCCACCAGCACAAGACCCCACAGGGACGAGCAGTACTTC
CDR3: CATSTRPHRDEQYF

V: TRBV15
J: TRBJ1-4
size: .
length: 14
D: .
DNA: TGTGCCACCAGCCCGGCCAGGGGAAGGGGAAAACTGTTTTTT
CDR3: CATSPARGRGKLFF

V: TRBV6-6
J: TRBJ2-7
size: few
length: 13
D: TRBD1
DNA: TGTGCCAGCAGTATAGACAGGGCCTACGAGCAGTACTTC
CDR3: CASSIDRAYEQYF

V: TRBV4-1
J: TRBJ2-7
size: .
length: 14
D: .
DNA: TGCGCCAGCAGCCAAGAACACGTGAGGTACGAGCAGTACTTC
CDR3: CASSQEHVRYEQYF

V: TRBV14
J: TRBJ2-4
size: .
length: 15
D: .
DNA: TGTGCCAGCAGCCAGGGTGGGTCAGCCAAAAACATTCAGTACTTC
CDR3: CASSQGGSAKNIQYF

V: TRBV4-2
J: TRBJ2-3
size: .
length: 20
D: TRBD2
DNA: TGTGCCAGCAGCCAAGAACTAGCGGGAGGGCCGATTAGGAACACAGATACGCAGTATTTT
CDR3: CASSQELAGGPIRNTDTQYF

V: TRBV5-6
J: TRBJ2-1
size: .
length: 16
D: TRBD2
DNA: TGTGCCAGCAGCTCGTTAGCGGGACAACCGGGTAATGAGCAGTTCTTC
CDR3: CASSSLAGQPGNEQFF

V: TRBV4-1
J: TRBJ2-3
size: once
length: 15
D: TRBD1
DNA: TGCGCCAGCAGCCAAGGACAGGGGGCAGCAGATACGCAGTATTTT
CDR3: CASSQGQGAADTQYF

V: TRBV20-1
J: TRBJ2-3
size: .
length: 14
D: .
DNA: TGCAGTGCCCTCCGAGGAGCAAACACAGATACGCAGTATTTT
CDR3: CSALRGANTDTQYF

V: TRBV29-1
J: TRBJ1-5
size: once
length: 14
D: .
DNA: TGCAGCGTTGTAGCAGGGTATAGCAATCAGCCCCAGCATTTT
CDR3: CSVVAGYSNQPQHF

V: TRBV20-1
J: TRBJ2-7
size: .
length: 14
D: .
DNA: TGCAGTGCTAGAGGTCCCGTTCAGGGGTGGGAGCAGTACTTC
CDR3: CSARGPVQGWEQYF

V: TRBV7-9
J: TRBJ1-2
size: .
length: 12
D: .
DNA: TGTGCCAGCAGCTCGAGTGGCTACGGCTACACCTTC
CDR3: CASSSSGYGYTF

V: TRBV7-2
J: TRBJ2-5
size: .
length: 14
D: .
DNA: TGTGCCAGCAGCTTGGGTCCGGCCCAAGAGACCCAGTACTTC
CDR3: CASSLGPAQETQYF

V: TRBV19
J: TRBJ1-5
size: once
length: 15
D: .
DNA: TGTGCCAGTAGTATATTCGGGGCAAGCAATCAGCCCCAGCATTTT
CDR3: CASSIFGASNQPQHF

V: TRBV3-1
J: TRBJ2-7
size: .
length: 15
D: .
DNA: TGTGCCAGCAGCCCCTGGAAGGCGGGAACCTACGAGCAGTACTTC
CDR3: CASSPWKAGTYEQYF

V: TRBV6-5
J: TRBJ1-4
size: .
length: 14
D: .
DNA: TGTGCCAGCAGTTACTCGAATTTGGGTGAAAAACTGTTTTTT
CDR3: CASSYSNLGEKLFF

V: TRBV9
J: TRBJ1-1
size: .
length: 13
D: .
DNA: TGTGCCAGCAGCGAGACAGCATGGACTGAAGCTTTCTTT
CDR3: CASSETAWTEAFF

V: TRBV19
J: TRBJ2-4
size: .
length: 15
D: .
DNA: TGTGCCAGTAGTATCGCTGGGGGAGTGGGAAACATTCAGTACTTC
CDR3: CASSIAGGVGNIQYF

V: TRBV15
J: TRBJ2-1
size: .
length: 15
D: .
DNA: TGTGCCACCAGCAGAGGTCTGGGATCCTACAATGAGCAGTTCTTC
CDR3: CATSRGLGSYNEQFF

V: TRBV5-1
J: TRBJ2-7
size: .
length: 16
D: .
DNA: TGCGCCAGCAGCCTCACCGACTTAATGAGCTCCTACGAGCAGTACTTC
CDR3: CASSLTDLMSSYEQYF

V: TRBV20-1
J: TRBJ2-7
size: .
length: 13
D: TRBD2
DNA: TGCAGTGTCTGGACTAGCGGGGGCTACGAGCAGTACTTC
CDR3: CSVWTSGGYEQYF

V: TRBV20-1
J: TRBJ1-5
size: .
length: 18
D: TRBD1
DNA: TGCAGTGCTAGAGATCCTGGGACAGGGGGATTTAGTAATCAGCCCCAGCATTTT
CDR3: CSARDPGTGGFSNQPQHF

V: TRBV20-1
J: TRBJ2-2
size: .
length: 16
D: .
DNA: TGCAGTGCTAGAGACCCCCGGGGGTCGGGGACCGGGGAGCTGTTTTTT
CDR3: CSARDPRGSGTGELFF

V: TRBV2
J: TRBJ1-1
size: .
length: 13
D: TRBD1
DNA: TGTGCCAGCATGAGGGACAGGAACACTGAAGCTTTCTTT
CDR3: CASMRDRNTEAFF

V: TRBV5-4
J: TRBJ1-3
size: .
length: 13
D: .
DNA: TGTGCCAGCAGTCAACAGGGCTCAAACACCATATATTTT
CDR3: CASSQQGSNTIYF